These T cell receptor beta chains were read from a single sample in a study of OX40 agonist ivuxolimab in advanced cancers. Some clones are missing from TCRdb's copy, which holds only in-frame ones; the method was immunoSEQ multiplex PCR. The sample has roughly 76,000 clones; around 81% are singletons. The sample was CD4+ or CD8+ T cells sorted from blood, taken in a trial of the OX40 agonist ivuxolimab. The receptors were sampled from an adult with an advanced solid tumor such as melanoma, head and neck, liver or kidney cancer. CDR3s include the opening cysteine and the closing phenylalanine or tryptophan. The D gene is left open where the match is weak. The size entry is marked missing in some rows and otherwise reads once, few, many or a size class.

TRBD1	TRBV6-6	TRBJ2-7	NA	CASSQRTGYEQYF	TGTGCCAGCAGTCAAAGGACAGGGTACGAGCAGTACTTC
TRBD2	TRBV4-3	TRBJ2-3	NA	CASSQDSVAGGADTQYF	TGCGCCAGCAGCCAAGATTCGGTAGCGGGAGGGGCAGATACGCAGTATTTT
TRBD1	TRBV5-1	TRBJ2-4	NA	CASNVGTGGLAKNIQYF	TGCGCCAGCAATGTCGGGACAGGGGGTCTAGCCAAAAACATTCAGTACTTC
NA	TRBV5-4	TRBJ1-3	NA	CASSADSYSGNTIYF	TGTGCCAGCAGCGCGGACAGCTACTCTGGAAACACCATATATTTT
NA	TRBV7-2	TRBJ2-7	NA	CASSLGTAYEQYF	TGTGCCAGCAGCTTAGGTACCGCCTACGAGCAGTACTTC
TRBD2	TRBV7-9	TRBJ2-5	NA	CAGSLMGGYQETQYF	TGTGCCGGATCATTAATGGGGGGGTACCAAGAGACCCAGTACTTC
NA	TRBV27	TRBJ1-1	NA	CASTRTALNTEAFF	TGTGCCAGCACACGGACGGCTCTGAACACTGAAGCTTTCTTT
NA	TRBV28	TRBJ1-5	NA	CASSLPGRARRSNQPQHF	TGTGCCAGCAGTCTACCTGGTAGGGCCAGGCGTAGCAATCAGCCCCAGCATTTT
NA	TRBV19	TRBJ2-3	NA	CASSVYREQYF	TGTGCCAGTAGTGTGTATCGGGAACAGTATTTT
NA	TRBV5-8	TRBJ1-5	NA	CASSPGDQPQHF	TGTGCCAGCAGCCCGGGGGACCAGCCCCAGCATTTT
NA	TRBV27	TRBJ1-2	once	CASSPFGGDPGGYTF	TGTGCCAGCAGCCCGTTTGGAGGGGATCCAGGCGGCTACACCTTC
TRBD2	TRBV11-3	TRBJ2-1	NA	CASSSGTSGVNEQFF	TGTGCCAGCAGCTCGGGGACTAGCGGGGTTAATGAGCAGTTCTTC
NA	TRBV28	TRBJ1-5	NA	CASSARGQSNQPQHF	TGTGCCAGCAGCGCCAGGGGTCAGAGCAATCAGCCCCAGCATTTT
TRBD1	TRBV28	TRBJ1-1	once	CASWTGPGLEAFF	TGTGCCAGCTGGACAGGGCCCGGGCTCGAAGCTTTCTTT
TRBD1	TRBV6-1	TRBJ1-2	NA	CASSPTGGHGYTF	TGTGCCAGCAGCCCCACAGGGGGCCATGGCTACACCTTC
NA	TRBV20-1	TRBJ2-5	NA	CSAWGYGTQYF	TGCAGTGCTTGGGGTTATGGGACCCAGTACTTC
NA	TRBV9	TRBJ2-7	once	CASSVGTVGGEQYF	TGTGCCAGCAGCGTAGGGACTGTCGGGGGCGAGCAGTACTTC
NA	TRBV6-6	TRBJ1-1	NA	CASSYSGGKGVTEAFF	TGTGCCAGCAGTTACTCCGGGGGAAAAGGTGTCACTGAAGCTTTCTTT
TRBD2	TRBV2	TRBJ2-3	NA	CASSSGTSGRGVTDTQYF	TGTGCCAGCAGTTCCGGGACTAGCGGGAGGGGGGTCACAGATACGCAGTATTTT
TRBD1	TRBV19	TRBJ2-5	NA	CASSKNRGQETQYF	TGTGCCAGTAGTAAGAACAGGGGCCAAGAGACCCAGTACTTC
NA	TRBV10-3	TRBJ2-3	NA	CATGGAGTDTQYF	TGTGCCACGGGTGGGGCGGGGACAGATACGCAGTATTTT
NA	TRBV18	TRBJ2-2	NA	CASSPQNRDTGELFF	TGTGCCAGCTCACCACAAAACAGGGACACCGGGGAGCTGTTTTTT
NA	TRBV21-1	TRBJ1-2	few	CASSTGTLNYGYTF	TGTGCCAGCAGCACCGGGACACTTAACTATGGCTACACCTTC
NA	TRBV4-1	TRBJ2-3	few	CASSQVTYRDTQYF	TGCGCCAGCAGCCAAGTCACTTATCGAGATACGCAGTATTTT
NA	TRBV28	TRBJ1-1	NA	CASSLSLTGSTEAFF	TGTGCCAGCAGTCTTTCCCTCACAGGTAGCACTGAAGCTTTCTTT
NA	TRBV10-3	TRBJ1-6	NA	CAISGQVTNSPLHF	TGTGCCATCAGTGGACAGGTGACTAATTCACCCCTCCACTTT
TRBD1	TRBV19	TRBJ1-5	NA	CASSIGTGSYDQPQHF	TGTGCCAGTAGTATAGGGACAGGGAGTTACGATCAGCCCCAGCATTTT
NA	TRBV21-1	TRBJ2-2	once	CASSTRQGVTGELFF	TGTGCCAGCAGCACCAGACAGGGGGTCACCGGGGAGCTGTTTTTT
NA	TRBV15	TRBJ2-7	NA	CATSRETTGPYEQYF	TGTGCCACCAGCAGAGAAACTACAGGACCCTACGAGCAGTACTTC
NA	TRBV4-3	TRBJ2-7	few	CASSQEAEYEQYF	TGCGCCAGCAGCCAAGAAGCGGAGTACGAGCAGTACTTC
TRBD1	TRBV28	TRBJ2-7	NA	CASSKGQGSGLYEQYF	TGTGCCAGCAGTAAAGGACAGGGGAGCGGCCTCTACGAGCAGTACTTC
NA	TRBV28	TRBJ1-4	NA	CASRGESWGTSEKLFF	TGTGCCAGCAGGGGAGAGTCGTGGGGCACGAGTGAAAAACTGTTTTTT
NA	TRBV14	TRBJ2-1	NA	CASSQERQVYNEQFF	TGTGCCAGCAGCCAAGAGAGACAGGTTTACAATGAGCAGTTCTTC
NA	TRBV6-5	TRBJ2-3	NA	CASGKGSPDTQYF	TGTGCCAGCGGAAAGGGCAGCCCAGATACGCAGTATTTT
NA	TRBV27	TRBJ2-1	NA	CASSLYGGLNEQFF	TGTGCCAGCAGTTTATATGGCGGCCTCAATGAGCAGTTCTTC
TRBD1	TRBV11-3	TRBJ2-3	NA	CASSPGQGPTDTQYF	TGTGCCAGCAGCCCCGGACAGGGCCCCACAGATACGCAGTATTTT
NA	TRBV10-2	TRBJ1-6	few	CASSDPPDNYNSPLHF	TGCGCCAGCAGTGACCCCCCCGACAATTATAATTCACCCCTCCACTTT
NA	TRBV6-1	TRBJ1-3	NA	CAGSDLGLRNTIYF	TGTGCCGGCTCGGATTTGGGGCTCCGGAACACCATATATTTT
NA	TRBV6-6	TRBJ2-2	few	CASSYTGNTGELFF	TGTGCCAGCAGTTACACGGGGAACACCGGGGAGCTGTTTTTT
TRBD1	TRBV10-1	TRBJ2-2	NA	CASSGDRLNTGELFF	TGCGCCAGCAGTGGGGACAGATTGAACACCGGGGAGCTGTTTTTT
TRBD1	TRBV28	TRBJ1-5	NA	CASGQPTGVTNQPQHF	TGTGCCAGCGGCCAACCAACAGGGGTGACGAATCAGCCCCAGCATTTT
NA	TRBV29-1	TRBJ2-1	NA	CSVREFREQFF	TGCAGCGTTCGCGAGTTCCGCGAGCAGTTCTTC